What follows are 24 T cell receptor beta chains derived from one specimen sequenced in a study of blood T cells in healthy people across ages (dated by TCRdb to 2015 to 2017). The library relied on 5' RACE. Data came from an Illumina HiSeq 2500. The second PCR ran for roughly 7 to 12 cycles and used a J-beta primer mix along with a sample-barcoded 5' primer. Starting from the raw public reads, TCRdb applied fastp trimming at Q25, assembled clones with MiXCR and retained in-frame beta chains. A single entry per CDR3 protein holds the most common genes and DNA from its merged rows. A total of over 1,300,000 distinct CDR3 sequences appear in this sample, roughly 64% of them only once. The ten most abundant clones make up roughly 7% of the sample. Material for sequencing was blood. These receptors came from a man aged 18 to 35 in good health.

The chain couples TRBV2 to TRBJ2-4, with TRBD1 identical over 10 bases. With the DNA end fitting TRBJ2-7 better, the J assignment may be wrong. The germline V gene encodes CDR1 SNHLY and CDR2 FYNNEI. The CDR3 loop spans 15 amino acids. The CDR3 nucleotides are TGTGCCAGCAGTCAAACGGGACAGGGGACCTACGAGCAGTACTTC. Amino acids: CASSQTGQGTYEQYF.

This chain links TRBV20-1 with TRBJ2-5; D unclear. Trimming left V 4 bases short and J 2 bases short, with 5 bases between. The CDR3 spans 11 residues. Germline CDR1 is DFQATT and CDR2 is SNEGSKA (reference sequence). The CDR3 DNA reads TGCAGTGCTACCCGTCAAGAGACCCAGTACTTC. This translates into CSATRQETQYF.

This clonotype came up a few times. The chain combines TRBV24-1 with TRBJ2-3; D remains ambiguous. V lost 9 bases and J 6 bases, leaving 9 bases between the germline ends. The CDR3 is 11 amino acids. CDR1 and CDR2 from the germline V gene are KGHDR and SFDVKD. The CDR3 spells CATGSVDTQYF. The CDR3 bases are TGTGCCACCGGATCTGTGGATACGCAGTATTTT.

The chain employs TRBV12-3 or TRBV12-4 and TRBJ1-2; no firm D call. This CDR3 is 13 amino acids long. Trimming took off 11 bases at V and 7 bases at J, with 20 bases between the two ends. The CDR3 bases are TGTGCCGGGCACCTGCGTATGGCCTGTGGCTACACCTTC. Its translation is CAGHLRMACGYTF.

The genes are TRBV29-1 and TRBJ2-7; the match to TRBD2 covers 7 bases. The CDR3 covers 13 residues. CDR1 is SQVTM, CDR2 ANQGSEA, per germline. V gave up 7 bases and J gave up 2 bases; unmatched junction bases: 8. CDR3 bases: TGCAGCGCGGGGAGGGAGGGGACCTACGAGCAGTACTTC. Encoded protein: CSAGREGTYEQYF.

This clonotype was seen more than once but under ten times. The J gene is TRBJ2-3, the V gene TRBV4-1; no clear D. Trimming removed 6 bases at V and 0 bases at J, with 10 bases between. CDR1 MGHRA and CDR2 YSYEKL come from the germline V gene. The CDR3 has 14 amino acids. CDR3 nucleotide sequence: TGCGCCAGCAGTATCGGAGACAGCACAGATACGCAGTATTTT. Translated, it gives CASSIGDSTDTQYF.

CDR3 DNA sequence: TGTGCCAGCAGTGAATACGGCAGGGAAGGGGAGACCCAGTACTTC. Translating gives CASSEYGREGETQYF. The chain joins TRBV25-1 to TRBJ2-7; D may be TRBD1 (5 bases). The J call is uncertain, as TRBJ2-5 better fits the DNA end. The V gene's germline CDR1 is MGHDK and CDR2 SYGVNS. The CDR3 covers 15 residues.

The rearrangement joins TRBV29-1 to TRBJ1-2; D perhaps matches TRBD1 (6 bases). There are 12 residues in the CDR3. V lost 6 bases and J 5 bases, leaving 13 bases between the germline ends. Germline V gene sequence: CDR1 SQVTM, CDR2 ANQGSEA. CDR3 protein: CSVVDSLYGYTF. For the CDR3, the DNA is TGCAGCGTCGTGGACAGCTTATATGGCTACACCTTC.

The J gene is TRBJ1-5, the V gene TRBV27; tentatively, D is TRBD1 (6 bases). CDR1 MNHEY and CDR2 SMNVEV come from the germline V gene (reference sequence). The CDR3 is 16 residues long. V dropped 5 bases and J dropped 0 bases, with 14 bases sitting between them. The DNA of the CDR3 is TGTGCCAGCAGTCCAAGGGGGGTTTATAGCAATCAGCCCCAGCATTTT. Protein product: CASSPRGVYSNQPQHF.

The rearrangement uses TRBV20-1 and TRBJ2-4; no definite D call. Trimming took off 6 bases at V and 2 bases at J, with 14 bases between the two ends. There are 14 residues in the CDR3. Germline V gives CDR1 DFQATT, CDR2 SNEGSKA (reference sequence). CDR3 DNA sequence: TGCAGTGCCCTGGAGCTAGATTCCAAAAACATTCAGTACTTC. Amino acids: CSALELDSKNIQYF.

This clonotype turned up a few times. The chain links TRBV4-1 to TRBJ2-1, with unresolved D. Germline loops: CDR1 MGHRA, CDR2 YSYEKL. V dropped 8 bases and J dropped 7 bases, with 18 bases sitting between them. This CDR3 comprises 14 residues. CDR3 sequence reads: CASGDHLSGNEQFF. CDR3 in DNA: TGCGCCAGCGGAGACCACCTTAGTGGGAATGAGCAGTTCTTC.

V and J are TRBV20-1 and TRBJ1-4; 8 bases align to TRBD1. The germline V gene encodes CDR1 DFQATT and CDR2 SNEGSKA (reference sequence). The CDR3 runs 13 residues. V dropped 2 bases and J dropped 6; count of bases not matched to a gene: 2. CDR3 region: CSARQGADEKLFF. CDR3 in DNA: TGCAGTGCTAGACAGGGGGCCGATGAAAAACTGTTTTTT.

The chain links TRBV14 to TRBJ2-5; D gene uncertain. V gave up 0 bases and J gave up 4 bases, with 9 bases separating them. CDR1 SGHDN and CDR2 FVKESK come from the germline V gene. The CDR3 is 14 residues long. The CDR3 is CASSQDTIAETQYF. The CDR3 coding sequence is TGTGCCAGCAGCCAAGATACTATTGCAGAGACCCAGTACTTC.

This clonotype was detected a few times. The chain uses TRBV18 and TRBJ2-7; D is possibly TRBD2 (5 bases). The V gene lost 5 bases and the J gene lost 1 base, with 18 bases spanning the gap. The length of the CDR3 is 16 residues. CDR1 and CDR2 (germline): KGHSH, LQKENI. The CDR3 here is CASSSFGMLASYEQYF. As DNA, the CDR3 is TGTGCCAGCTCATCCTTCGGGATGCTCGCTTCCTACGAGCAGTACTTC. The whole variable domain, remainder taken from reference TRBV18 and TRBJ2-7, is NAGVMQNPRHLVRRRGQEARLRCSPMKGHSHVYWYRQLPEEGLKFMVYLQKENIIDESGMPKERFSAEFPKEGPSILRIQQVVRGDSAAYFCASSSFGMLASYEQYFGPGTRLTVT.

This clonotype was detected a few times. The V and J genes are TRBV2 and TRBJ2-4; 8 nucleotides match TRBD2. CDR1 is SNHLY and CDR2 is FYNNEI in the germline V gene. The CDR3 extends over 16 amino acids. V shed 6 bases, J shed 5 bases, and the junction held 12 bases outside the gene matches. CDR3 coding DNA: TGTGCCAGCAGCCCGACTAGCGCACTAGGGGAAAACATTCAGTACTTC. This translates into CASSPTSALGENIQYF.

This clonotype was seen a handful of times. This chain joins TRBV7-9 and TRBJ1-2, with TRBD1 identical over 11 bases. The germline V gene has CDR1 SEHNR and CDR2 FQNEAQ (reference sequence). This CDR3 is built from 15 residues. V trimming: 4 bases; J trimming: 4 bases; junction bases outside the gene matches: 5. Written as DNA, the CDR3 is TGTGCCAGCAGCTCCGGACAGGGGGCAGGCTATGGCTACACCTTC. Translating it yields CASSSGQGAGYGYTF.

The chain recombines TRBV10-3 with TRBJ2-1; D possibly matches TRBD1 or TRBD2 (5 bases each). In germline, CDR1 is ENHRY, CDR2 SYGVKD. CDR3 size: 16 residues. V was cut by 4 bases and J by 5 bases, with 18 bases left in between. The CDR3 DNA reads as TGTGCCATCAGTGGGGCCGGGACCACCACTAACAATGAGCAGTTCTTC. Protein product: CAISGAGTTTNNEQFF.

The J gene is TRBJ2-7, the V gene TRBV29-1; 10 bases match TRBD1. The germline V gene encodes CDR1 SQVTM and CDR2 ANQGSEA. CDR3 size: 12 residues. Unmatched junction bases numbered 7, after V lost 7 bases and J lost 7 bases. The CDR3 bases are TGCAGCGGGGGACAGGGGTGGAATGAGCAGTACTTC. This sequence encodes CSGGQGWNEQYF.

The CDR3 protein is CASSLAPFRGYEQYF. CDR3 sequence (DNA): TGTGCCAGCAGCTTAGCCCCCTTTAGGGGCTACGAGCAGTACTTC. The chain links TRBV7-9 to TRBJ2-7; tentatively, D is TRBD1 (5 bases). CDR3 length: 15 amino acids. Trimming cost V 0 bases and J 3 bases, with 12 bases left between them. Germline CDR1 SEHNR, CDR2 FQNEAQ (reference sequence).

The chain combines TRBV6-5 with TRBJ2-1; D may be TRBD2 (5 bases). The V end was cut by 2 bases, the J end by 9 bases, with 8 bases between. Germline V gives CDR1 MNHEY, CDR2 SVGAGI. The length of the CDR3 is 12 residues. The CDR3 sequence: CASSYGESEQFF. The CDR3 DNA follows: TGTGCCAGCAGTTACGGGGAGAGTGAGCAGTTCTTC.

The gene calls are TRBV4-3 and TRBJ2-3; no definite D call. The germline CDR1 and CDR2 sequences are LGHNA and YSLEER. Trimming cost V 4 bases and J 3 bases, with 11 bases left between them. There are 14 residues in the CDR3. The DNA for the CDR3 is TGCGCCAGCAGCCCGGCTACAGCAACAGATACGCAGTATTTT. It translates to CASSPATATDTQYF.

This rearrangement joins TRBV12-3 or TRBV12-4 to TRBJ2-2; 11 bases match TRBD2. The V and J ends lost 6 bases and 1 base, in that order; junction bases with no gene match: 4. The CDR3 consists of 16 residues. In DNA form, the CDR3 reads TGTGCCAGCAGCCCTGGGACTAGCGGGAACACCGGGGAGCTGTTTTTT. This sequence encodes CASSPGTSGNTGELFF.

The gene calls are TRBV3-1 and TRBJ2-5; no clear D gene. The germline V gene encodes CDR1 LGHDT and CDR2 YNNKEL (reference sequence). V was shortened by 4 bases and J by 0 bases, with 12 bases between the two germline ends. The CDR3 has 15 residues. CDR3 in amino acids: CASSPPVGYQETQYF. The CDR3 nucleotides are TGTGCCAGCAGCCCCCCTGTGGGGTACCAAGAGACCCAGTACTTC.

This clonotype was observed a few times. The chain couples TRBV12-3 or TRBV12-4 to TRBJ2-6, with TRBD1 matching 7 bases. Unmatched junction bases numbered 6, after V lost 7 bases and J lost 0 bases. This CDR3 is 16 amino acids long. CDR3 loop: CASKTGFASGANVLTF. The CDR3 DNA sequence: TGTGCCAGCAAGACAGGGTTTGCCTCTGGGGCCAACGTCCTGACTTTC.